The entry that follows covers one T cell receptor beta chain sequence. This clone appeared many times. It lacks a known antigen. No per-base quality is available; no much larger clone lies one base away. Other DNA sequences in this specimen translate into the identical CDR3. The V end gives up 3 bases and the J end 2 bases, leaving 7 bases in the junction not matched to a gene. CDR1 SQVTM and CDR2 ANQGSEA are derived from the germline V gene. Including cysteine and phenylalanine, the CDR3 has 15 amino acids. Kept here is only the CDR3 DNA, which spans 45 bases and is read in frame from base 1. Each donor gave one peripheral blood draw, averaging about 120 mL, which was collected into heparinised tubes. A BD FACSAria II was used to sort naive, central memory, regulatory and stem cell-like memory CD4+ T cells with a panel that included CD45RO, CCR7, CD25, CD127, CD95 and CD27. Every sorted population had a purity above 95%. PBMCs were isolated immediately by Lymphoprep density gradient centrifugation and stained directly without culture. So that batch effects would be minimized, each experiment stained and sorted samples in pairs, pairing one healthy donor with one patient.

The High Capacity cDNA Reverse Transcription Kit was used to reverse transcribe all of the isolated RNA, meaning that expressed TCRB transcripts were what got sequenced. Deep immunoSEQ sequencing was applied to naive, central memory and regulatory T cell samples, giving an average of roughly 3.3 million total reads per sample. After sorted cells were lysed in RLT buffer, RNA was extracted with DNase-treated RNeasy Micro or Mini kits, with the choice depending on cell number. To prevent cross-contamination, each cell subset was processed individually, whereas patient and healthy donor samples were processed jointly. TCRB sequences were amplified from cDNA with the immunoSEQ multiplex PCR, producing 87-bp fragments spanning the CDR3 region. Sequencing of the amplicons was done on the Illumina HiSeq platform. The authors' analysis ran thus. Synthetic template baselines were used to correct PCR bias computationally, reads within Hamming distance 2 were collapsed together, and singletons that could not be merged were discarded. By aligning reads against IMGT, V, D and J genes, CDR3 length, and insertions or deletions at six rearrangement sites were assigned. Clonotype counts were normalized to sorted cell number within each subset before computing true diversity and Gini coefficients with the tcR R package. The overlap coefficient, calculated on TCRB nucleotide sequences, was used to measure repertoire sharing. TCRdb holds this immuneACCESS table with in-frame rearrangements only. Some clones are missing; in checked studies, unresolved V genes explain under half, and the rest has no known cause. That table is the source of V, J and clone size, and D and trimming were worked out from the DNA. This sample is represented by under 300,000 clones; 25% to 30% of them were singletons. Roughly 4% of the sample is taken by the ten largest.

The data are from a study of beta chain features in type 1 diabetes (dated by TCRdb to 2017 to 2018). About the investigation overall: No differences in mean age, gender distribution, total cell number or subset yield were found between patients and healthy donors. A total of 100 million to 110 million sorted cells were examined across all samples, and a strong correlation was observed between cell number per subset and RNA yield. The study compared TCRB repertoires of sorted circulating CD4+ T cell subsets between recently diagnosed type 1 diabetes patients and matched healthy donors. Whereas all 30 or so donors provided naive and central memory subsets, regulatory and stem cell-like memory subsets were isolated from just 8 patients and about 8 healthy donors.

The full study reports these points: PCR may preferentially amplify shorter templates, but because patient and control samples were amplified and corrected together, any resulting skew would affect both groups equally. At VDJ recombination sites, patients with type 1 diabetes made fewer insertions and deleted more nucleotides, a pattern implying thymic rearrangement abnormalities. A moderate but significant shortening of TCRB CDR3 length was observed in type 1 diabetes patients in all four CD4+ subsets. Because small numbers of individuals were included in the HLA sub-analyses, any influence of HLA type on TCRB rearrangement was left unresolved. Naive, central memory and regulatory TCRB repertoires appeared more similar among patients than among healthy donors. Sequencing cDNA rather than genomic DNA could over-represent highly expressing activated cells, although activation and CD3 levels did not differ between groups.

The chain employs TRBV29-1 and TRBJ2-1; TRBD1 matches 7 bases in the middle. This TCR derives from a young man in good health. Sequencing used central memory CD4+ T cells from blood. The CDR3 region: CSVDSGGFAYNEQFF. The DNA sequence is TGCAGCGTTGACTCAGGGGGATTCGCCTACAATGAGCAGTTCTTC.